This entry is about one T cell receptor beta chain. Which antigen it targets is not known. The sample holds no much larger clone one base away, and base qualities are not on file. This entry comes from a study of T-cell reconstitution after alpha-beta-depleted transplantation in children (dated by TCRdb to the mid-2010s). Describing the broader study: The study quantitatively tracked T-cell immune reconstitution after TCRalphabeta/CD19-depleted allogeneic hematopoietic cell transplantation in children using TCR repertoire profiling.

The library came from PCR. The sample was run on an Illumina HiSeq 2500. Molecular barcoding was employed in the preparation of TCR libraries, with unique molecular identifiers being used to normalize TCRbeta repertoire quantification. TCRdb took the public reads, trimmed them with fastp at Q25, ran MiXCR for clone calling and kept in-frame beta chains. Entries that share a CDR3 protein sequence are merged under the most common genes and DNA. For this sample the table gives about 600,000 distinct CDR3 sequences, of which approximately 13% were detected only once. Together, the top ten hold around 2.2% of the sample. Results and caveats for the whole study, not just this receptor: The apparently early alphabetaT-cell count recovery about two months after transplant was reportedly dependent on only several hundred rapidly expanded clones derived from non-depleted graft cells. Over the following months the frequencies of hyperexpanded clones went down, and after one year T-cell counts and TCRbeta diversity were mostly credited to newly produced T cells. In some patients, the high TCRbeta diversity seen at day 60 was put down to recipient T cells and intrathymic progenitors that had survived conditioning.

The CDR3 starts with the cysteine, ends with the phenylalanine, and has 13 residues. The entry retains the CDR3 DNA only, 39 bases that are in frame from base 1. Trimming costs V 5 bases and J 4 bases, and their ends lie 9 bases apart. The germline V gene (reference sequence) sets CDR1 to SEHNR and CDR2 to FQNEAQ. The intended sense of this specimen's treatment or condition label: allogeneic hematopoietic cell transplantation with graft depleted of TCRalphabeta T cells and CD19 B cells. The children who served as transplant recipients had been given grafts of TCRalphabeta/CD19-depleted allogeneic hematopoietic cells.

This receptor was taken from a male patient younger than 18 who had a stem cell transplant for acute myeloid leukemia, so the T cells may come from the graft donor. The V gene is TRBV7-9 and the J gene is TRBJ1-5; no D segment can be confidently identified. Material: PBMCs, mostly from graft donor cells, obtained 360 days after TCRalphabeta/CD19-depleted stem cell transplant. The DNA is as follows: TGTGCCAGCAGCCCCCACGGGAATCAGCCCCAGCATTTT. This sequence encodes CASSPHGNQPQHF.